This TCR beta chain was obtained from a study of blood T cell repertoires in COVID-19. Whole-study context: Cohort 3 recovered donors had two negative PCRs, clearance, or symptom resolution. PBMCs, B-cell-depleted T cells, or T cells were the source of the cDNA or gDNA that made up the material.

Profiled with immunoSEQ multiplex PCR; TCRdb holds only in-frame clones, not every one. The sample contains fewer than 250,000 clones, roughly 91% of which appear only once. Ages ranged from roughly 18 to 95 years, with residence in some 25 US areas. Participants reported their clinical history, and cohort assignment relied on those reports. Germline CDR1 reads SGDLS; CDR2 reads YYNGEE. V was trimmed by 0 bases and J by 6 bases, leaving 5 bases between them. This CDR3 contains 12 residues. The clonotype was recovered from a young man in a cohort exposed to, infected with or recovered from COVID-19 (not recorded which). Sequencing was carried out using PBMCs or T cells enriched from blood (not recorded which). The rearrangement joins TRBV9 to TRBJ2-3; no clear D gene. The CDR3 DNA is TGTGCCAGCAGCGTAGCCTTGGATACGCAGTATTTT. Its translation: CASSVALDTQYF.